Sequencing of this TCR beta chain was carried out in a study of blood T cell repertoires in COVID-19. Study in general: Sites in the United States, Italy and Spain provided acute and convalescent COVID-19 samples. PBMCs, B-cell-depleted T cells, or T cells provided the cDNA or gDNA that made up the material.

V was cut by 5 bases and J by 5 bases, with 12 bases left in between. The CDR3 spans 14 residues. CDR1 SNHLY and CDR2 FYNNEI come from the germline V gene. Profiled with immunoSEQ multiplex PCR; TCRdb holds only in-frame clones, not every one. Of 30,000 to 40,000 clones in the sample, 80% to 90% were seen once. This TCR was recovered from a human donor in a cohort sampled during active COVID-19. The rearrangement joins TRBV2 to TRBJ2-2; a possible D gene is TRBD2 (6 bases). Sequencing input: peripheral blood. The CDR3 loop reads CASSRAGGTGELFF. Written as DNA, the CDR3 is TGTGCCAGCAGTAGGGCTGGAGGGACCGGGGAGCTGTTTTTT.